The T cell receptor beta chain under discussion was sequenced for a study of cytomegalovirus exposure and HLA in healthy donors. Study as a whole: Earlier work reported 117 million unique TCR beta sequences from approximately 180 million T cells.

CDR1 is SGHRS and CDR2 is YFSETQ in the germline V gene. V was pared by 4 bases and J by 5 bases, with 15 bases between. The CDR3 spans 15 residues. PCR amplification relied on 60 Vbeta primers (plus 13 Jbeta primers). TCRdb keeps only in-frame clones here, not all; method: immunoSEQ multiplex PCR. The sample carries about 160,000 clones, about 80% recorded once. V gene TRBV5-1 combines with J gene TRBJ2-2; possible D gene TRBD2, 7 bases. This clonotype was obtained from a man aged 18 to 29 in good health and CMV-seropositive. Sequencing was done on a sample of PBMCs. CDR3 sequence: CASSREGGETGELFF. The DNA for the CDR3 is TGCGCCAGCAGCCGTGAGGGGGGGGAGACCGGGGAGCTGTTTTTT.